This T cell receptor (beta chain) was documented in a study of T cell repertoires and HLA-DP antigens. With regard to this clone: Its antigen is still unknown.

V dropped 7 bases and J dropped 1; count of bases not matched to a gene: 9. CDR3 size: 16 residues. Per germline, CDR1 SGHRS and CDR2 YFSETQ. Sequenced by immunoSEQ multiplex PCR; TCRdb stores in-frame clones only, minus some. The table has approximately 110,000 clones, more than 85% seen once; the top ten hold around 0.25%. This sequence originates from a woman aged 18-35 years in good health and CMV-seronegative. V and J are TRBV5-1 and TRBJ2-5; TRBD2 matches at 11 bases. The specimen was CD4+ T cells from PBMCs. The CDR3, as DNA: TGCGCCAGCGCTGGGTGGACTAGCGGGTCCCAAGAGACCCAGTACTTC. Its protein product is CASAGWTSGSQETQYF.